Below, 26 T cell receptor beta chains from the same sample are listed, as sequenced in a study of blood T cell repertoires in COVID-19. The table came from immunoSEQ multiplex PCR; TCRdb's copy has only in-frame clones and leaves some out. The repertoire holds 150,000 to 200,000 clones, with 92% as singletons. Material for sequencing was peripheral blood. Every receptor here comes from a man aged 30 to 39 with COVID-19, enrolled during active disease.

V usage is TRBV18 and J usage is TRBJ2-1; 8 bases fit TRBD2. The CDR3 is 16 amino acids. The V segment lost 2 bases and the J segment 9 bases; nucleotides outside the gene matches: 12. Germline values: CDR1 KGHSH, CDR2 LQKENI. The DNA for the CDR3 is TGTGCCAGCTCACCAATTTCAAGCGGGAGTTGGGTTGAGCAGTTCTTC. Translation gives CASSPISSGSWVEQFF.

This clone appeared once. The rearrangement joins TRBV9 to TRBJ1-2, with TRBD1 as a possible D gene (5 bases). V shed 0 bases and J shed 4 bases, with 13 bases lying between them. The CDR3 is made up of 15 amino acids. Germline V CDR1 and CDR2: SGDLS, YYNGEE. The CDR3 coding sequence is TGTGCCAGCAGCGTAGCGGGGGGAAGTAGCTATGGCTACACCTTC. Its protein is CASSVAGGSSYGYTF.

The gene calls are TRBV28 and TRBJ2-1; D is perhaps TRBD2 (5 bases). Germline CDR1 is MDHEN and CDR2 is SYDVKM. V was clipped by 2 bases and J by 5 bases, with 19 bases between them. The CDR3 spans 17 residues. The CDR3 here is CASSLRSRGPFHNEQFF. In DNA, the CDR3 is TGTGCCAGCAGTTTAAGGTCGAGAGGGCCTTTCCACAATGAGCAGTTCTTC.

The chain joins TRBV5-8 to TRBJ1-2, with 7 bases fitting TRBD1. CDR1 and CDR2 from the germline V gene are SGHTS and YDEGEE. Trimming took 0 bases from V and 4 from J; bases not matched to a gene: 6. The CDR3 is 15 residues long. CDR3: CASSLEGGRGYGYTF. The CDR3 DNA reads TGTGCCAGCAGCTTGGAAGGGGGCAGGGGCTATGGCTACACCTTC.

Only a few counts were recorded for this clone. The gene calls are TRBV19 and TRBJ1-4, with 7 bases that match TRBD1. Per the germline V gene, CDR1 is LNHDA and CDR2 is SQIVND (reference sequence). The V gene end was trimmed by 7 bases and the J gene end by 0 bases; junction bases not matched to a gene: 5. The CDR3 length is 15 residues. The CDR3 protein is CASKTGTATNEKLFF. The DNA for the CDR3 is TGTGCCAGTAAAACAGGGACAGCAACTAATGAAAAACTGTTTTTT.

The V call is TRBV3-1 (or the pseudogene TRBV3-2), the J call TRBJ1-2; TRBD1 is a possible D gene (6 bases). This CDR3 spans 14 amino acids. Per germline, CDR1 LGHDT and CDR2 YNNKEL (reference sequence). The V end lost 3 bases, the J end lost 7 bases, and 15 bases lay between the germline ends. The CDR3 loop reads CASSQRGILGGYTF. The CDR3 DNA sequence: TGTGCCAGCAGCCAGAGGGGGATCTTAGGTGGCTACACCTTC.

The V call is TRBV7-2, the J call TRBJ2-2; D remains ambiguous. The germline gives CDR1 SGHTA, CDR2 FQGNSA. V gave up 6 bases and J gave up 6 bases, with 14 bases separating them. The CDR3 is 14 amino acids. CDR3 DNA: TGTGCCAGCAGTCCCCGGTCGGTGGCCGGGGAGCTGTTTTTT. Protein: CASSPRSVAGELFF.

The V gene is TRBV7-2, the J gene TRBJ2-1; D may be TRBD2 (7 bases). This CDR3 is 16 amino acids long. Per the germline V gene, CDR1 is SGHTA and CDR2 is FQGNSA. With 5 bases removed from V and 1 base from J, the gap between germline ends came to 15 bases. CDR3 amino acids: CASSKGGVFSYNEQFF. The CDR3, as DNA: TGTGCCAGCAGCAAAGGGGGGGTATTTTCCTACAATGAGCAGTTCTTC.

The CDR3 loop reads CAWSGGGTGVDEQYF. CDR3 bases: TGTGCCTGGAGTGGGGGGGGGACAGGTGTCGACGAGCAGTACTTC. The chain is built from TRBV30 and TRBJ2-7; D is perhaps TRBD1 (8 bases). Germline CDR1 reads GTSNPN; CDR2 reads SVGIG (reference sequence). The CDR3 is 15 residues long. Trimming removed 1 base at V and 5 bases at J, with 18 bases between.

This rearrangement joins TRBV9 to TRBJ1-4; no definite D call. The CDR3 has 15 residues. The ends were cut back, 3 bases at V and 7 bases at J, with 16 bases in the middle. The germline gives CDR1 SGDLS, CDR2 YYNGEE. In nucleotides, the CDR3 is TGTGCCAGCAGCGCCAACAGAGTCCGGGGTGAAAAACTGTTTTTT. Protein sequence: CASSANRVRGEKLFF.

The V call is TRBV19, the J call TRBJ1-2; maybe TRBD1 (5 bases). V was trimmed by 4 bases and J by 5 bases, leaving 14 bases between them. Germline values: CDR1 LNHDA, CDR2 SQIVND (reference sequence). CDR3 size: 14 residues. The CDR3 sequence: CASSTQSGGYGYTF. CDR3 nucleotides: TGTGCCAGTAGTACTCAATCCGGGGGATATGGCTACACCTTC.

The chain recombines TRBV30 with TRBJ1-2; 10 nucleotides agree with TRBD1. The CDR3 has 13 residues. V shed 5 bases and J 8 bases; nucleotides not matched to a gene: 8. Germline lookup yields CDR1 GTSNPN and CDR2 SVGIG (reference sequence). CDR3 residues: CAWLGTGDRGYTF. DNA for the CDR3: TGTGCCTGGCTCGGGACAGGGGACCGAGGCTACACCTTC.

This rearrangement joins TRBV6-4 to TRBJ2-2, with a possible D match to TRBD2 (6 bases). Trimming removed 6 bases at V and 2 bases at J, with 10 bases between. The CDR3 covers 14 residues. Germline CDR1 reads MRHNA; CDR2 reads SNTAGT. This chain's CDR3 is CASSRGLNTGELFF. DNA of the CDR3: TGTGCCAGCAGCCGGGGACTTAACACCGGGGAGCTGTTTTTT.

This clone appeared a few times. The chain couples TRBV19 to TRBJ2-2; tentatively, D is TRBD2 (5 bases). The V gene's germline CDR1 is LNHDA and CDR2 SQIVND (reference sequence). The CDR3 covers 15 residues. Trimming took off 5 bases at V and 3 bases at J, with 13 bases between the two ends. The CDR3 sequence: CASSPRDGYTGELFF. DNA for the CDR3: TGTGCCAGTAGTCCCCGGGATGGGTACACCGGGGAGCTGTTTTTT. The variable domain in full, completed from reference TRBV19 and TRBJ2-2, reads DGGITQSPKYLFRKEGQNVTLSCEQNLNHDAMYWYRQDPGQGLRLIYYSQIVNDFQKGDIAEGYSVSREKKESFPLTVTSAQKNPTAFYLCASSPRDGYTGELFFGEGSRLTVL.

The rearrangement joins TRBV6-6 to TRBJ1-2, with 7 bases that match TRBD1. This CDR3 comprises 13 residues. The ends lost 7 bases at V and 6 bases at J; junction bases unmatched: 8. Germline CDR1 reads MNHNY; CDR2 reads SVGAGI (reference sequence). The CDR3 protein is CASKVRGEHGYTF. Here the CDR3 DNA reads TGTGCCAGCAAGGTCAGGGGGGAGCATGGCTACACCTTC.

V usage is TRBV30 and J usage is TRBJ1-1, with TRBD1 identical over 8 bases. V lost 2 bases to trimming and J lost 11 bases; unmatched junction nucleotides: 16. This CDR3 comprises 15 residues. Germline assignment: CDR1 GTSNPN and CDR2 SVGIG (reference sequence). The CDR3: CAWSSPGQEPRKAFF. CDR3 sequence (DNA): TGTGCCTGGAGTTCTCCGGGACAGGAGCCCAGAAAGGCTTTCTTT.

The J gene is TRBJ1-5, the V gene TRBV24-1; 7 bases match TRBD1. The CDR3 contains 16 residues. Trimming removed 5 bases from V and 2 bases from J; junction bases left unmatched: 8. Germline V gene sequence: CDR1 KGHDR, CDR2 SFDVKD. CDR3 nucleotide sequence: TGTGCCACCAGTGGTTCGACAGGGAATCGCAATCAGCCCCAGCATTTT. Its translation: CATSGSTGNRNQPQHF.

V usage is TRBV6-5 and J usage is TRBJ1-1, with D tentatively TRBD1 (5 bases). With 5 bases removed from V and 4 bases from J, the gap between germline ends came to 17 bases. The CDR3 extends over 15 amino acids. CDR1 and CDR2 (germline): MNHEY, SVGAGI. Here the CDR3 DNA reads TGTGCCAGCAGTCTAACAGGAGCCGGGGGCACTGAAGCTTTCTTT. Encoded protein: CASSLTGAGGTEAFF.

The chain combines TRBV14 with TRBJ2-1; no clear D. CDR1 and CDR2 (germline): SGHDN, FVKESK. Trimming shortened V by 2 bases and J by 0 bases, and 14 bases separated the two germline ends. This CDR3 comprises 17 residues. In DNA, the CDR3 is TGTGCCAGCAGCCAAATTCGCACTTTCCCCTCCTACAATGAGCAGTTCTTC. Its translation is CASSQIRTFPSYNEQFF. The entire variable domain, with the rest obtained from reference TRBV14 and TRBJ2-1, is as follows: EAGVTQFPSHSVIEKGQTVTLRCDPISGHDNLYWYRRVMGKEIKFLLHFVKESKQDESGMPNNRFLAERTGGTYSTLKVQPAELEDSGVYFCASSQIRTFPSYNEQFFGPGTRLTVL.

The rearrangement uses TRBV29-1 and TRBJ2-3; D is uncertain. Germline CDR1 SQVTM, CDR2 ANQGSEA. This CDR3 is 13 amino acids long. Trimming cost V 8 bases and J 0 bases, with 12 bases left between them. CDR3 sequence reads: CSSLVTSTDTQYF. CDR3 in DNA: TGCAGCTCCCTCGTTACTAGCACAGATACGCAGTATTTT.

The V and J genes are TRBV6-5 and TRBJ1-2; 7 nucleotides align to TRBD1. CDR1 is MNHEY, CDR2 SVGAGI, per germline. J gave up 2 bases and V 3 bases, and 6 bases lay outside the gene matches. The length of the CDR3 is 15 residues. DNA for the CDR3: TGTGCCAGCAGTTATGGGCCGACAGGGAACTATGGCTACACCTTC. This codes for CASSYGPTGNYGYTF.

This clone was seen just once. The chain combines TRBV5-4 with TRBJ2-2; the match to TRBD1 covers 8 bases. This CDR3 region has 17 residues. From germline, CDR1 is SGHNT and CDR2 YYREEE (reference sequence). The trim removed 4 bases at V and 5 bases at J, leaving 13 bases unmatched. CDR3 residues: CASSVDTGGRDTGELFF. The CDR3 coding sequence is TGTGCCAGCAGCGTTGACACAGGGGGTAGGGATACCGGGGAGCTGTTTTTT.

The rearrangement joins TRBV25-1 to TRBJ1-1; TRBD1 matches 8 bases. CDR3 length: 12 amino acids. Germline V gives CDR1 MGHDK, CDR2 SYGVNS. V was pared by 5 bases and J by 11 bases, with 7 bases of the junction left unmatched. The CDR3 here is CASSQTGAGAFF. CDR3 nucleotides: TGTGCCAGCAGTCAGACAGGGGCGGGGGCTTTCTTT. The whole variable domain, filled in from reference TRBV25-1 and TRBJ1-1, reads EADIYQTPRYLVIGTGKKITLECSQTMGHDKMYWYQQDPGMELHLIHYSYGVNSTEKGDLSSESTVSRIRTEHFPLTLESARPSHTSQYLCASSQTGAGAFFGQGTRLTVV.

The CDR3 loop reads CASSLAGGVYYEQYF. CDR3 bases: TGTGCCAGCAGCTTGGCGGGAGGGGTTTACTACGAGCAGTACTTC. The V call is TRBV5-4, the J call TRBJ2-7; the match to TRBD2 covers 8 bases. Trimming took 0 bases from V and 3 from J; bases not matched to a gene: 5. The germline V gene has CDR1 SGHNT and CDR2 YYREEE (reference sequence). The CDR3 is 15 residues long.

The CDR3 sequence: CASSVGQASSGTQYF. CDR3 nucleotides: TGTGCCAGCAGCGTGGGACAGGCCTCTTCGGGGACCCAGTACTTC. J is TRBJ2-5 and V is TRBV9; 8 bases line up with TRBD1. This CDR3 contains 15 residues. Germline lookup yields CDR1 SGDLS and CDR2 YYNGEE. With 2 bases clipped from V and 7 bases from J, the junction kept 10 bases outside the gene matches. The full variable domain, its missing parts supplied by reference TRBV9 and TRBJ2-5, is DSGVTQTPKHLITATGQRVTLRCSPRSGDLSVYWYQQSLDQGLQFLIQYYNGEERAKGNILERFSAQQFPDLHSELNLSSLELGDSALYFCASSVGQASSGTQYFGPGTRLLVL.

The V gene is TRBV14, the J gene TRBJ1-5; 8 bases line up with TRBD1. The CDR3 length is 13 residues. Germline assignment: CDR1 SGHDN and CDR2 FVKESK. J was trimmed by 4 bases and V by 6 bases; bases with no gene match: 2. CDR3 nucleotides: TGTGCCAGCAGTCGGACAGGGAATCAGCCCCAGCATTTT. Translating gives CASSRTGNQPQHF.